This T cell receptor (beta chain) was observed in a study of T cells after yellow fever vaccination. Across the whole study: SMART-Seq v4 Ultra Low Input handled preparation of low-cell-number fractions. Whole-study results and caveats: Clones that expanded after primary vaccination mostly reappeared after the booster (roughly 96% CD4, roughly 90% CD8).

The CDR3 extends over 15 amino acids. CDR1 is MNHEY and CDR2 is SMNVEV in the germline V gene (reference sequence). Trimming left V 7 bases short and J 2 bases short, with 15 bases between. 5'RACE template switching added a universal primer site and UMIs to TCR cDNA. One entry per CDR3 protein results from TCRdb running MiXCR on the 5' RACE reads. The repertoire holds more than 90,000 distinct CDR3 sequences, with 6.5% to 9% as singletons. This clonotype has ten or more counts. Antigen unknown. The rearrangement uses TRBV27 and TRBJ2-1, with D perhaps TRBD2 (6 bases). Sequenced material: CD8+ T cells sorted from PBMCs, taken 45 days after the yellow fever booster vaccination. This clonotype originated in a man between 25 and 39 years old who received the YFV17D yellow fever vaccine. The DNA of the CDR3 is TGTGCCAGCACTGGCGGAGGGGAGCCCTACAATGAGCAGTTCTTC. This translates into CASTGGGEPYNEQFF.